This TCR beta chain comes out of a study of T-cell memory formation after mild COVID-19. Study background: TCR clusters mostly belonged to single donors.

Trimming stripped 7 bases from V and 8 bases from J, with 17 bases between. Germline V gene lookup returns CDR1 MNHEY and CDR2 SVGAGI. The length of the CDR3 is 14 residues. This clonotype was seen a handful of times. The target antigen is unknown. General study results and limits: Some clones that responded turned up in pre-infection memory, which suggests that cross-reactive memory joined in.

TCRdb re-derived calls from the 5' RACE reads in MiXCR, one entry per CDR3 protein. The table has fewer than 350,000 distinct CDR3 sequences, approximately 7.6% seen once. The chain joins TRBV6-5 to TRBJ1-4, with TRBD1 as a possible D gene (6 bases). The sequenced material came from PBMCs or a T cell subset sorted from them (not recorded which). This sequence originates from a man aged 18-30 years who had mild COVID-19 (a few samples of this study predate the infection). Cell type and time point are not known. In nucleotides, the CDR3 is TGTGCCAGCACGTCGGGGGGCATAGACGAAAAACTGTTTTTT. Translation gives CASTSGGIDEKLFF.